This T cell receptor (beta chain) is from a study of Graves' ophthalmopathy and Graves' hyperthyroidism. The authors defined stable hyperthyroidism as no ophthalmopathy within 18 months of follow-up. Notes on the study in general: Progression of ophthalmopathy was predicted by the model with approximately 71% sensitivity and approximately 72% specificity.

Germline V gene sequence: CDR1 SGHTA, CDR2 FQGNSA. V was shortened by 5 bases and J by 2 bases, with 12 bases between the two germline ends. The CDR3 length is 14 residues. This clonotype has a count of ten or more. Its antigen is unknown. Scientists amplified the TCR beta CDR3 regions from RNA transcripts. A first-round RT-PCR used HTBI primers, followed by a second-round multiplex PCR. Via MiXCR, TCRdb re-called the multiplex PCR reads, giving one row per CDR3 protein. Of some 410,000 distinct CDR3 sequences listed, around a fifth are singletons. The TCR was taken from a woman aged 18 to 35 with stable Graves' hyperthyroidism. The V gene is TRBV7-2, the J gene TRBJ1-1; D remains ambiguous. Sequenced sample: peripheral blood. The CDR3 sequence is CASSLWTTNTEAFF. The CDR3 nucleotides read TGTGCCAGCAGCCTTTGGACGACTAACACTGAAGCTTTCTTT.